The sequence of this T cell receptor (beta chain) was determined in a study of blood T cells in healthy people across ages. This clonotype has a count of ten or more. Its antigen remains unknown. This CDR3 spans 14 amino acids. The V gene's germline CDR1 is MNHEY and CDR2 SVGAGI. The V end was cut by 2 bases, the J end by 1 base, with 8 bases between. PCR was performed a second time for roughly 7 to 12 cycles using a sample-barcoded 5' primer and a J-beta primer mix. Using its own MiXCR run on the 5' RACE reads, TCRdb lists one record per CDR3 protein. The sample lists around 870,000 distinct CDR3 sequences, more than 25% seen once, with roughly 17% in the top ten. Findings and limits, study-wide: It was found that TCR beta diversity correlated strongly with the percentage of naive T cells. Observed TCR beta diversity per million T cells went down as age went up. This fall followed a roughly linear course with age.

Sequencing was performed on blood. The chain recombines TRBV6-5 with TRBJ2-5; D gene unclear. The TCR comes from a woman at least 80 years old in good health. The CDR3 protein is CASSYRRRQETQYF. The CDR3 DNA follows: TGTGCCAGCAGTTACCGAAGGCGCCAAGAGACCCAGTACTTC.